The entry below describes one T cell receptor (beta chain). No antigen is known for it. Germline V lookup: CDR1 SGHVS, CDR2 FQNEAQ. The CDR3 spans 15 residues. The V end lost 1 base, the J end lost 3 bases, and 10 bases lay between the germline ends. TCRdb keeps only in-frame clones here, not all; method: immunoSEQ multiplex PCR. The table includes 55,000 to 70,000 clones, around 89% detected once. The sample originates from a study of a mutant IDH1 vaccine in newly diagnosed glioma. Overall study context: The treated group averaged roughly 40 years old and was 62.5% male, approximately 38% female. Study results and caveats: Among all patients, vaccine-induced immune responses occurred in roughly 95%. Pseudoprogression showed no apparent link to changes in top peripheral T cell clonotypes.

The sample's time point: week 11, during vaccination. The investigators gave 300 ug of mutant IDH1 20-mer peptide in each vaccine dose, together with topical imiquimod. The study enrolled donors with new WHO grade 3 or 4 IDH1-mutant, ATRX-lost astrocytomas. This specimen consisted of PBMCs, obtained from a glioma patient whose treatment included an IDH1 peptide vaccine. The chain is built from TRBV7-8 and TRBJ1-5; D is undetermined. This receptor was identified in a man aged 35 to 55 with glioma. Here the CDR3 DNA reads TGTGCCAGCAGCTTAGTCAGCCAGTCCAATCAGCCCCAGCATTTT. Encoded protein: CASSLVSQSNQPQHF. Full variable domain (missing parts from reference TRBV7-8 and TRBJ1-5): GAGVSQSPRYKVAKRGQDVALRCDPISGHVSLFWYQQALGQGPEFLTYFQNEAQLDKSGLPSDRFFAERPEGSVSTLKIQRTQQEDSAVYLCASSLVSQSNQPQHFGDGTRLSIL.